The T cell receptor beta chain under discussion was sequenced for a study of T cells in narcolepsy. The protocol was immunoSEQ multiplex PCR, while the TCRdb copy is restricted to in-frame clones and leaves out a portion. The sample includes 25,000 to 30,000 clones, 70% to 85% of them seen just once. Regarding this clone: Its antigen is still unknown.

CDR1 and CDR2 (germline): SGHRS, YFSETQ. This CDR3 is 15 amino acids long. With 3 bases clipped from V and 3 bases from J, the junction kept 3 bases outside the gene matches. Findings and limits, study-wide: Healthy controls reportedly lacked the autoreactive clonotypes serially found in patients' blood.

The clonotype was recovered from a human donor in good health. This chain joins TRBV5-1 and TRBJ2-1, with 10 bases matching TRBD1. Sequencing was done on a sample of memory (CD45RA-) CD4+ T cells from blood. The CDR3 spells CASSSGQGVYNEQFF. In DNA form, the CDR3 reads TGCGCCAGCAGCTCAGGACAGGGGGTCTACAATGAGCAGTTCTTC.